Each of the 6 T cell receptor beta chains below was sequenced from the same sample in a study of blood T cells in healthy people across ages. Next came a second PCR, run for roughly 7 to 12 cycles, which used a sample-barcoded 5' primer along with a J-beta primer mix. MiXCR, run by TCRdb on the 5' RACE reads, gives a single entry per CDR3 protein. The sample carries 700,000 or so distinct CDR3 sequences, 20% to 25% recorded once. Sequenced input: blood. The source is an older man in good health.

This clonotype has a handful of counts. This chain connects TRBV7-2 to TRBJ2-1, with unresolved D. With the DNA end fitting TRBJ2-7 better, the J assignment may be wrong. Germline V CDR1 and CDR2: SGHTA, FQGNSA. CDR3 size: 14 residues. The CDR3 sequence: CASSLVDQTDEQYV. CDR3 bases: TGTGCCAGCAGCTTAGTTGATCAAACCGACGAGCAGTACGTC.

The genes are TRBV24-1 and TRBJ2-3; 7 bases map to TRBD2. The J segment lost 3 bases and the V segment lost 3 bases, leaving 5 bases of the junction unmatched. Germline lookup yields CDR1 KGHDR and CDR2 SFDVKD. The CDR3 length is 15 residues. CDR3 protein: CATSDPRRGTDTQYF. The CDR3 DNA reads TGTGCCACCAGTGATCCTCGGCGGGGGACAGATACGCAGTATTTT.

The chain employs TRBV20-1 and TRBJ2-7; 9 bases line up with TRBD2. This CDR3 is built from 13 residues. The germline CDR1 and CDR2 sequences are DFQATT and SNEGSKA (reference sequence). With V trimmed by 3 bases and J by 6 bases, 6 bases remained unmatched. The CDR3 DNA follows: TGCAGTGCTAGGGGGACTAGCTTCGGCGAGCAGTACGTC. It specifies CSARGTSFGEQYV.

The chain combines TRBV5-1 with TRBJ2-2; 8 bases map to TRBD2. There are 15 residues in the CDR3. Germline assignment: CDR1 SGHRS and CDR2 YFSETQ. V shed 2 bases, J shed 6 bases, and the junction held 6 bases outside the gene matches. CDR3 protein: CASSLATGGAGELFF. DNA of the CDR3: TGCGCCAGCAGCTTAGCGACGGGAGGGGCCGGGGAGCTGTTTTTT.

In this sample, this clonotype turned up a few times. The rearrangement joins TRBV4-1 to TRBJ1-2, with a weak D call TRBD1 (5 bases). This CDR3 contains 13 residues. Per germline, CDR1 MGHRA and CDR2 YSYEKL. V gave up 4 bases and J gave up 5 bases, with 11 bases separating them. In nucleotides, the CDR3 is TGCGCCAGCAGCCGAGCGGGGGGATATGGCTACACCTTC. This codes for CASSRAGGYGYTF.

This clonotype has more than one count but fewer than ten. This chain uses TRBV7-3 with TRBJ2-3, with 7 bases identical to TRBD2. Germline V gene sequence: CDR1 SGHTA, CDR2 FQGTGA. Losses at the gene ends were 2 bases for V and 2 bases for J; bases not matched to a gene: 4. The CDR3 runs 15 residues. This CDR3 reads CASSLAGLNTDTQYF. Here the CDR3 DNA reads TGTGCCAGCAGCTTAGCGGGACTAAACACAGATACGCAGTATTTT.